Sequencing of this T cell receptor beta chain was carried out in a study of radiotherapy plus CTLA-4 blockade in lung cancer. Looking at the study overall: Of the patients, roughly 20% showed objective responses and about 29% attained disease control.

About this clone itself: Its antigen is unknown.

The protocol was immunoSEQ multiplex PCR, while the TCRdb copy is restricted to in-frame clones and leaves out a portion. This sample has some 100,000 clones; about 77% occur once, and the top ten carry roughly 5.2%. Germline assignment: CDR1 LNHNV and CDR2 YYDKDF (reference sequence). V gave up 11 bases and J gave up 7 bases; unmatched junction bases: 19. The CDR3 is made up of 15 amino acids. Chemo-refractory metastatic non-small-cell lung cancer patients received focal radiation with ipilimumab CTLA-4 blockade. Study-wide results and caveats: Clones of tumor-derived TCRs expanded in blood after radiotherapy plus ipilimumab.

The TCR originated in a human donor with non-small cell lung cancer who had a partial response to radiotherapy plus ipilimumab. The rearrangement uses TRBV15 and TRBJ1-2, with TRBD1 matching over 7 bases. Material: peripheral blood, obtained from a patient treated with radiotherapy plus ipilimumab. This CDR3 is CAVDRDRAFGVGYTF. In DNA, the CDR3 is TGTGCCGTCGACAGGGATCGGGCGTTCGGCGTTGGCTACACCTTC.